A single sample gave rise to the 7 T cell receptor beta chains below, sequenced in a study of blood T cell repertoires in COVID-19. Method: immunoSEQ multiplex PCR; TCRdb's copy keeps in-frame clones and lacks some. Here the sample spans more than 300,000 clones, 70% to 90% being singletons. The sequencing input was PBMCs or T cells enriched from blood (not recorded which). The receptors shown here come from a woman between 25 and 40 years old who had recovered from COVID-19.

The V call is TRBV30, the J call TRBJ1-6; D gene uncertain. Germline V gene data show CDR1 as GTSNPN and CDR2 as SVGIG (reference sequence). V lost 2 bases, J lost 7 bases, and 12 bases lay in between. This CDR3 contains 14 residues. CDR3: CAWSIVGTNSPLHF. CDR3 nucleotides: TGTGCCTGGAGTATCGTCGGTACGAATTCACCCCTCCACTTT.

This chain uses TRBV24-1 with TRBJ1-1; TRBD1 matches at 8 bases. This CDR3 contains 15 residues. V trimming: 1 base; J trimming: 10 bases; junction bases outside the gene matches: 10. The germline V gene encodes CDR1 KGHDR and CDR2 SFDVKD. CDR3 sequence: CATSDFRDRLAGAFF. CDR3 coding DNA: TGTGCCACCAGTGATTTCAGGGACAGGTTGGCGGGAGCTTTCTTT.

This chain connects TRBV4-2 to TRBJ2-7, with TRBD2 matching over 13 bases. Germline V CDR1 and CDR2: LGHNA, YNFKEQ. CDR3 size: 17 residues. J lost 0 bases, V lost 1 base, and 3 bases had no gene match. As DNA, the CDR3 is TGTGCCAGCAGCCAAGGGACTAGCGGGGGTGTCTCCTACGAGCAGTACTTC. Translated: CASSQGTSGGVSYEQYF.

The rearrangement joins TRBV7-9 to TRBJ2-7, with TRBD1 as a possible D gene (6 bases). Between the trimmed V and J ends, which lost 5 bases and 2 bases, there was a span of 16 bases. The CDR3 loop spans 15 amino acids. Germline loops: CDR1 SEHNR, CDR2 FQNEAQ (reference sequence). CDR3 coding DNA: TGTGCCAGCAGCGGGGGCCACCTAAGACCCTACGAGCAGTACTTC. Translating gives CASSGGHLRPYEQYF. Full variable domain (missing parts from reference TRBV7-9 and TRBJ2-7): DTGVSQNPRHKITKRGQNVTFRCDPISEHNRLYWYRQTLGQGPEFLTYFQNEAQLEKSRLLSDRFSAERPKGSFSTLEIQRTEQGDSAMYLCASSGGHLRPYEQYFGPGTRLTVT.

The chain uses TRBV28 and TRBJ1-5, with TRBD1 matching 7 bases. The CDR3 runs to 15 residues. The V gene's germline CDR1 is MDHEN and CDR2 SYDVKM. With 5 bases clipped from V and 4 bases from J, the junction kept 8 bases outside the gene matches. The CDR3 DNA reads TGTGCCAGCAGTAAAACAGGGGTTGGGAATCAGCCCCAGCATTTT. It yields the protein CASSKTGVGNQPQHF.

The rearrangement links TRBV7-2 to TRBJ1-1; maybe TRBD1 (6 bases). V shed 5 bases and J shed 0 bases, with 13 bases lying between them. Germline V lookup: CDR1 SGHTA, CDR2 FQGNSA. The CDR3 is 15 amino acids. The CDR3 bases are TGTGCCAGCAGCCCCGGACAGCTCATGAACACTGAAGCTTTCTTT. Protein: CASSPGQLMNTEAFF.

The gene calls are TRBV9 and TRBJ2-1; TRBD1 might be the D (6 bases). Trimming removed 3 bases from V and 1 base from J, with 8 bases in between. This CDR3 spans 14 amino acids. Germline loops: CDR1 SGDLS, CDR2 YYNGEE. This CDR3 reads CASSAGHSYNEQFF. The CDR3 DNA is TGTGCCAGCAGCGCGGGACATTCCTACAATGAGCAGTTCTTC.